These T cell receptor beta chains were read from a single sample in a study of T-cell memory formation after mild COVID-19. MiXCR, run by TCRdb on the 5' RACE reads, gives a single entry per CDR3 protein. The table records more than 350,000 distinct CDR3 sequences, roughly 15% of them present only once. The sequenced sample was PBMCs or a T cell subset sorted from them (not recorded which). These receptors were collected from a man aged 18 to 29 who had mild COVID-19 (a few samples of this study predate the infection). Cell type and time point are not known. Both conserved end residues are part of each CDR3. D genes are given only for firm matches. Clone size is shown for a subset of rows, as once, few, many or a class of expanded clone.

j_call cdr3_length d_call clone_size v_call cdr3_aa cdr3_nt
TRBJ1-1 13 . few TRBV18 CASSPPSGGEAFF TGTGCCAGCTCACCCCCGTCGGGGGGTGAAGCTTTCTTT
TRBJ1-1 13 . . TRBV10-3 CAAVGETTTEAFF TGTGCCGCGGTAGGGGAAACGACCACTGAAGCTTTCTTT
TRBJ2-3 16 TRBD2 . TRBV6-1 CASSDPAGASTDTQYF TGTGCCAGCAGTGACCCAGCGGGGGCCTCCACAGATACGCAGTATTTT
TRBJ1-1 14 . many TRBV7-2 CASSKGQWNTEAFF TGTGCCAGCAGCAAGGGACAATGGAACACTGAAGCTTTCTTT
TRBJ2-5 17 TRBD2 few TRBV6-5 CASSYSNQRGLQETQYF TGTGCCAGCAGTTACTCGAACCAGCGGGGGCTCCAAGAGACCCAGTACTTC
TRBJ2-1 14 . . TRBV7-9 CASSTRDVDNEQFF TGTGCCAGCAGCACAAGGGACGTCGACAATGAGCAGTTCTTC
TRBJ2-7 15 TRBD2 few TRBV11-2 CASSGPAGVFYEQYF TGTGCCAGCAGCGGACCGGCGGGGGTGTTCTACGAGCAGTACTTC
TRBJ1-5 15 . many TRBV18 CASSPRGSMSQPQHF TGTGCCAGCTCACCTCGAGGGTCCATGAGCCAGCCCCAGCATTTT
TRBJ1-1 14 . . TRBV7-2 CASSLQGLLTEAFF TGTGCCAGCAGCTTACAGGGTCTTCTTACTGAAGCTTTCTTT
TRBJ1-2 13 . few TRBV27 CASSLSMTDGYTF TGTGCCAGCAGTTTATCAATGACGGATGGCTACACCTTC
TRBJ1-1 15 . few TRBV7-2 CASSPQQGLGTEAFF TGTGCCAGCAGCCCACAACAGGGTTTAGGGACTGAAGCTTTCTTT
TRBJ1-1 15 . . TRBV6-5 CASSSRGGKATEAFF TGTGCCAGCAGTTCCCGGGGAGGTAAAGCAACTGAAGCTTTCTTT
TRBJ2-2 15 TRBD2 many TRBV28 CASSRTSANTGELFF TGTGCCAGCAGCCGCACTAGCGCGAACACCGGGGAGCTGTTTTTT
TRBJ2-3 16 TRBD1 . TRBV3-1 CASRLTGGDYSDTQYF TGTGCCAGCAGATTAACAGGGGGCGACTATTCAGATACGCAGTATTTT
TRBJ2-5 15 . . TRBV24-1 CATSDLEGRGETQYF TGTGCCACCAGTGATTTGGAGGGGCGCGGGGAGACCCAGTACTTC
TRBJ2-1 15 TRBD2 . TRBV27 CASSPSRGAGVEQFF TGTGCCAGCAGTCCAAGTCGCGGGGCGGGAGTTGAGCAGTTCTTC
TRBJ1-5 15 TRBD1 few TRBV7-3 CASSGQGTSNQPQHF TGTGCCAGCAGCGGACAGGGGACGAGCAATCAGCCCCAGCATTTT
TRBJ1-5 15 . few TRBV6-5 CASSYSFGDNQPQHF TGTGCCAGCAGTTACTCTTTTGGGGACAATCAGCCCCAGCATTTT
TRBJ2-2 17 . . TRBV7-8 CASSLGLWQAGTGELFF TGTGCCAGCAGCTTAGGGTTGTGGCAGGCCGGCACCGGGGAGCTGTTTTTT
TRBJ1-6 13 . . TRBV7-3 CASSYGPAAPLHF TGTGCCAGCAGCTATGGACCTGCTGCACCCCTCCACTTT
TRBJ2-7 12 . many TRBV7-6 CASSLVGAEQYF TGTGCCAGCAGCTTAGTGGGAGCCGAGCAGTACTTC
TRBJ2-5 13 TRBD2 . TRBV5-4 CATSGLAEETQYF TGTGCCACCTCCGGACTAGCGGAAGAGACCCAGTACTTC
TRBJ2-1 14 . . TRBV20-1 CSATLAAGGNEQFF TGCAGTGCCACCTTAGCGGCTGGGGGGAATGAGCAGTTCTTC
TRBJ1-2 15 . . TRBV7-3 CASSLRTCRAGGYTF TGTGCCAGCAGCTTAAGGACATGCAGGGCTGGGGGCTACACCTTC
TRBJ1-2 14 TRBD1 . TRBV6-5 CASSYLDRGYGYTF TGTGCCAGCAGTTACTTAGACAGGGGCTATGGCTACACCTTC
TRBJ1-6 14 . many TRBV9 CASSESSYNSPLHF TGTGCCAGCAGCGAGAGCTCCTATAATTCACCCCTCCACTTT
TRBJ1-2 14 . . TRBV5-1 CASSTGTPGSGYTF TGCGCCAGCAGCACCGGGACCCCGGGCAGTGGCTACACCTTC
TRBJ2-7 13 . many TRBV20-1 CSVQSPAKYEQYF TGCAGTGTCCAGAGCCCCGCAAAATACGAGCAGTACTTC
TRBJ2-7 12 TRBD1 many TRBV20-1 CSARQGSYEQYF TGCAGTGCCCGACAGGGCTCCTACGAGCAGTACTTC
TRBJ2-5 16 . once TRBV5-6 CASSVISVWGRETQYF TGTGCCAGCAGCGTGATCAGTGTATGGGGCAGAGAGACCCAGTACTTC
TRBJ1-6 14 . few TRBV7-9 CASATQSYNSPLHF TGTGCCAGCGCTACTCAGAGCTATAATTCACCCCTCCACTTT
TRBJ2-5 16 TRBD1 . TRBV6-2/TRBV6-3 CATAGQASSHQETQYF TGTGCCACTGCCGGACAGGCGTCTTCCCATCAAGAGACCCAGTACTTC
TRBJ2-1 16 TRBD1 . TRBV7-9 CASSPPGQGPFNEQFF TGTGCCAGCAGCCCTCCGGGACAGGGGCCCTTTAATGAGCAGTTCTTC
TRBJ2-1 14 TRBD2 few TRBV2 CASSVLSGGNEQFF TGTGCCAGCAGTGTTCTCAGCGGGGGCAATGAGCAGTTCTTC
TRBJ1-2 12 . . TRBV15 CATSRDGGGYTF TGTGCCACCAGCAGAGATGGGGGTGGCTACACCTTC
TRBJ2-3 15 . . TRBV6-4 CASSDSGGNTDTQYF TGTGCCAGCAGTGACTCTGGAGGTAACACAGATACGCAGTATTTT
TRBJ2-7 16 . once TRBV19 CASSMQAGTATYEQYF TGTGCCAGTAGTATGCAAGCAGGGACGGCGACCTACGAGCAGTACTTC
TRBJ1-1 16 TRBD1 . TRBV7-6 CASRPGTGPENTEAFF TGTGCCAGCAGGCCCGGGACAGGCCCAGAGAACACTGAAGCTTTCTTT
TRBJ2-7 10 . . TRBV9 CASRWGEQYF TGTGCCAGCAGGTGGGGTGAGCAGTACTTC
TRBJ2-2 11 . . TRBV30 CAWTKNGELFF TGTGCCTGGACCAAAAACGGGGAGCTGTTTTTT
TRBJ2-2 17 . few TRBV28 CASSLYRQFANTGELFF TGTGCCAGCAGTCTCTACCGACAGTTCGCGAACACCGGGGAGCTGTTTTTT
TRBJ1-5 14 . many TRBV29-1 CSALTGNGNQPQHF TGCAGCGCCTTAACAGGGAATGGCAATCAGCCCCAGCATTTT
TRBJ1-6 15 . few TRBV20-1 CSARAPGHSNSPLHF TGCAGTGCTAGAGCCCCGGGACATTCCAATTCACCCCTCCACTTT
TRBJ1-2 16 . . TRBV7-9 CASSRPVGVSRDGYTF TGTGCCAGCAGCCGACCCGTGGGCGTGAGTCGGGATGGCTACACCTTC
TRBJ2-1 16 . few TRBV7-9 CASSLLIAGSPNEQFF TGTGCCAGCAGCTTGTTGATAGCTGGGTCTCCCAATGAGCAGTTCTTC
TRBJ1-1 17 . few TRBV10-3 CAISEPLGASMNTEAFF TGTGCCATCAGTGAGCCCCTAGGGGCCAGTATGAACACTGAAGCTTTCTTT
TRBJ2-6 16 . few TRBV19 CASSILVTSGANVLTF TGTGCCAGTAGTATATTAGTTACCTCTGGGGCCAACGTCCTGACTTTC
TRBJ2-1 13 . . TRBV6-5 CASSFPGDRRQFF TGTGCCAGCAGTTTTCCCGGAGATCGGAGGCAGTTCTTC